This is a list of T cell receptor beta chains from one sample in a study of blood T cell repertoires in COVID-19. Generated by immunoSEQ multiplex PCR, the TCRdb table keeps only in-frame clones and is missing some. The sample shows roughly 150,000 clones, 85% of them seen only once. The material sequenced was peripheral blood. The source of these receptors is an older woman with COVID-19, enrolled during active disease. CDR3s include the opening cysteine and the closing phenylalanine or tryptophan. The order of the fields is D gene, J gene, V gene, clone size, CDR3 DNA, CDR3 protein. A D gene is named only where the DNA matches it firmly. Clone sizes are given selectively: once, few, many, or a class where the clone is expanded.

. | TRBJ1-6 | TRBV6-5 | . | TGTGCCAGCTACGTCTCGGAGTCCTCACCCCTCCACTTT | CASYVSESSPLHF
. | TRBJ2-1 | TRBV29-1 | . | TGCAGCGTTGAAGCCAGTACTAGGAATGAGCAGTTCTTC | CSVEASTRNEQFF
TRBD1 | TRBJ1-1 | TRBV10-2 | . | TGCGCCAGCAGGGACAAGACAGGGCGCGCTGAAGCTTTCTTT | CASRDKTGRAEAFF
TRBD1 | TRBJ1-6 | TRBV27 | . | TGTGCCAGCAGTTTAACAGGGGATAATTCACCCCTCCACTTT | CASSLTGDNSPLHF
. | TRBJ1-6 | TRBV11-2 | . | TGTGCCAGCAGCTTAGCAGGGGAATCACCCCTCCACTTT | CASSLAGESPLHF
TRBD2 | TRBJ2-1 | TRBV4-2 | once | TGTGCCAGCAGCCAAGTAGGGACTAGCGGGGTCAGCTCCTACAATGAGCAGTTCTTC | CASSQVGTSGVSSYNEQFF
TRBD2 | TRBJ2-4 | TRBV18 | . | TGTGCCAGCTCACCAACTAGCGGGAGATTACCGGGGGGAAACATTCAGTACTTC | CASSPTSGRLPGGNIQYF
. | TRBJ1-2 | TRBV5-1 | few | TGCGCCAGCAGCTTGACGGGGGATCTACCGGGCGGCTACACCTTC | CASSLTGDLPGGYTF
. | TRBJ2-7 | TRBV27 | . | TGTGCCAGCAGAGCCTCCGGGGGACCCTACGAGCAGTACTTC | CASRASGGPYEQYF
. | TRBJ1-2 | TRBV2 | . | TGTGCCAGCAGTGTACGACAGTTTGGCTATGGCTACACCTTC | CASSVRQFGYGYTF
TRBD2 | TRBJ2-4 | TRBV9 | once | TGTGCCAGCAGCACTAGCGGGAGCTCCATAGCCAAAAACATTCAGTACTTC | CASSTSGSSIAKNIQYF
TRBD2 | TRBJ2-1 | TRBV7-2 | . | TGTGCCAGCAGCCCCCCGGGACTAGCTCGCGATGAGCAGTTCTTC | CASSPPGLARDEQFF